The 9 T cell receptor beta chains in this list originate from one sample, sequenced in a study of blood T cell repertoires in COVID-19. TCRdb's copy holds only in-frame clones and misses some; the assay was immunoSEQ multiplex PCR. The sample holds about 340,000 clones, around 80% seen once. The sequenced sample consisted of peripheral blood. Receptors originate from a man aged 25-45 years with active or convalescent COVID-19.

The chain uses TRBV7-2 and TRBJ2-7, with D perhaps TRBD1 (7 bases). Trimming removed 0 bases at V and 7 bases at J, with 34 bases between. The germline V gene encodes CDR1 SGHTA and CDR2 FQGNSA. The CDR3 is made up of 21 amino acids. The CDR3 loop reads CASSLAFRPGRGEEVREEQYF. The CDR3 DNA is TGTGCCAGCAGCTTAGCGTTTCGACCCGGCAGGGGGGAAGAAGTACGAGAGGAGCAGTACTTC.

The rearrangement links TRBV24-1 to TRBJ2-7; TRBD2 matches 8 bases. The J segment lost 7 bases and the V segment lost 3 bases, leaving 7 bases of the junction unmatched. Germline V gene lookup returns CDR1 KGHDR and CDR2 SFDVKD. CDR3 length: 14 residues. The CDR3 region has the DNA TGTGCCACCAGTGATCCAGCGGGAGCCGAAGAGCAGTACTTC. Translated, it gives CATSDPAGAEEQYF.

V usage is TRBV4-3 and J usage is TRBJ1-5; the match to TRBD1 covers 7 bases. Germline loops: CDR1 LGHNA, CDR2 YSLEER. The V gene end was trimmed by 0 bases and the J gene end by 6 bases; junction bases not matched to a gene: 5. The CDR3 extends over 15 amino acids. For the CDR3, the DNA is TGCGCCAGCAGCCAAGACGGGGCAGGGGGTCAGCCCCAGCATTTT. Translated: CASSQDGAGGQPQHF.

The rearrangement joins TRBV3-1 (or the pseudogene TRBV3-2) to TRBJ2-3, with 9 bases identical to TRBD2. Looked up from germline, CDR1 is LGHDT and CDR2 is YNNKEL (reference sequence). V lost 1 base and J lost 1; bases outside the gene matches: 6. The CDR3 sequence is 17 residues long. CDR3 amino acids: CASSQGLAVPGTDTQYF. The CDR3, as DNA: TGTGCCAGCAGCCAAGGACTAGCGGTTCCCGGCACAGATACGCAGTATTTT.

The J gene is TRBJ1-1, the V gene TRBV12-3 or TRBV12-4, with D uncertain. V lost 8 bases and J lost 2, with 6 bases in between. The CDR3 is 11 residues long. DNA of the CDR3: TGTGCCAGCCGAGGCAACACTGAAGCTTTCTTT. Its protein product is CASRGNTEAFF.

V and J are TRBV4-1 and TRBJ1-3, with 10 positions matching TRBD1. V lost 0 bases to trimming and J lost 8 bases; unmatched junction nucleotides: 7. Germline CDR1 MGHRA, CDR2 YSYEKL. This CDR3 spans 16 amino acids. CDR3 coding DNA: TGCGCCAGCAGCCAAGACGTCCCGGGACAGGGGCACACCATATATTTT. This encodes CASSQDVPGQGHTIYF.

The chain employs TRBV7-9 and TRBJ2-1, with TRBD2 identical over 13 bases. The CDR3 has 17 amino acids. V shed 5 bases and J 0 bases; nucleotides not matched to a gene: 4. Per germline, CDR1 SEHNR and CDR2 FQNEAQ (reference sequence). The CDR3 DNA follows: TGTGCCAGCAGCGGACGACTAGCGGGGGGCTCCTACAATGAGCAGTTCTTC. This sequence encodes CASSGRLAGGSYNEQFF. Drawing the rest from reference TRBV7-9 and TRBJ2-1, the complete variable domain is DTGVSQNPRHKITKRGQNVTFRCDPISEHNRLYWYRQTLGQGPEFLTYFQNEAQLEKSRLLSDRFSAERPKGSFSTLEIQRTEQGDSAMYLCASSGRLAGGSYNEQFFGPGTRLTVL.

The chain has TRBV7-9 and TRBJ2-1; 7 positions match TRBD2. V gave up 4 bases and J gave up 1 base; unmatched junction bases: 4. Germline V gene sequence: CDR1 SEHNR, CDR2 FQNEAQ (reference sequence). The CDR3 is 15 amino acids. Here the CDR3 reads CASSSGGGSYNEQFF. Here the CDR3 DNA reads TGTGCCAGCAGCTCTGGGGGGGGGTCCTACAATGAGCAGTTCTTC.

The V and J genes are TRBV5-5 and TRBJ2-3; the match to TRBD1 covers 9 bases. The germline V gene encodes CDR1 SGHKS and CDR2 YYEKEE (reference sequence). The V segment lost 0 bases and the J segment 4 bases; nucleotides outside the gene matches: 3. The CDR3 runs to 15 residues. The CDR3 region is CASSLGGQGSDTQYF. The CDR3 DNA follows: TGTGCCAGCAGCTTGGGTGGACAGGGGTCAGATACGCAGTATTTT.